Listed below are T cell receptor beta chains from one sample, sequenced in a study of blood T cell repertoires in COVID-19. Libraries were prepared by immunoSEQ multiplex PCR; TCRdb keeps only in-frame clonotypes and omits some of them. The sample carries over 90,000 clones, about four fifths recorded once. Material: peripheral blood. The receptors originated from a man aged 45-65 years with active or convalescent COVID-19. The CDR3 runs from the conserved cysteine through the conserved F or W. Each record gives: clone size, J gene, D gene, V gene, CDR3 protein, CDR3 DNA. A D gene is named only where the DNA matches it firmly. Some rows have no size entry. The others give once, few or many, or a class for an expanded clone.

size: -
J: TRBJ1-1
D: -
V: TRBV7-2
CDR3: CASSLGWRPEAFF
DNA: TGTGCCAGCAGCTTAGGCTGGCGGCCTGAAGCTTTCTTT

size: -
J: TRBJ2-7
D: TRBD2
V: TRBV4-1
CDR3: CASSQYNPGLAAGGEQYF
DNA: TGCGCCAGCAGCCAATACAATCCGGGACTAGCGGCGGGGGGCGAGCAGTACTTC

size: -
J: TRBJ2-2
D: -
V: TRBV19
CDR3: CATLPGHINTGELFF
DNA: TGTGCCACCCTCCCGGGACACATCAACACCGGGGAGCTGTTTTTT

size: once
J: TRBJ2-7
D: -
V: TRBV21-1
CDR3: CASSRRVGEETYEQYF
DNA: TGTGCCAGCAGCAGGAGGGTAGGGGAGGAAACCTACGAGCAGTACTTC

size: -
J: TRBJ1-5
D: TRBD1
V: TRBV4-1
CDR3: CASSQTFSGQGQPQHF
DNA: TGCGCCAGCAGCCAGACCTTTTCGGGACAGGGACAGCCCCAGCATTTT

size: -
J: TRBJ2-5
D: -
V: TRBV2
CDR3: CASSGGHGETQYF
DNA: TGTGCCAGCAGTGGCGGACACGGAGAGACCCAGTACTTC

size: -
J: TRBJ2-2
D: TRBD1
V: TRBV3-1/TRBV3-2
CDR3: CASSLPGQGLITGELFF
DNA: TGTGCCAGCAGCCTTCCGGGACAGGGGTTAATTACCGGGGAGCTGTTTTTT

size: -
J: TRBJ1-5
D: -
V: TRBV7-9
CDR3: CASSRGAVSNQPQHF
DNA: TGTGCCAGCAGCCGTGGGGCAGTTAGTAATCAGCCCCAGCATTTT

size: few
J: TRBJ2-7
D: -
V: TRBV4-3
CDR3: CASSQAVFSYEQYF
DNA: TGCGCCAGCAGCCAAGCGGTCTTCTCCTACGAGCAGTACTTC

size: few
J: TRBJ1-1
D: -
V: TRBV7-2
CDR3: CASSLFLVRTEAFF
DNA: TGTGCCAGCAGCTTATTTCTGGTCAGGACTGAAGCTTTCTTT

size: -
J: TRBJ2-7
D: -
V: TRBV4-1
CDR3: CASSQEPQSSYEQYF
DNA: TGCGCCAGCAGCCAAGAGCCACAGAGCTCCTACGAGCAGTACTTC

size: -
J: TRBJ1-1
D: TRBD1
V: TRBV29-1
CDR3: CSVVGTALGAFF
DNA: TGCAGCGTTGTGGGGACAGCCCTTGGGGCTTTCTTT

size: -
J: TRBJ1-1
D: -
V: TRBV10-3
CDR3: CAISESRDTGLKAFF
DNA: TGTGCCATCAGTGAGAGTCGGGACACGGGTCTTAAAGCTTTCTTT

size: once
J: TRBJ1-5
D: -
V: TRBV19
CDR3: CASSILGGNQPQHF
DNA: TGTGCCAGTAGTATATTAGGGGGTAATCAGCCCCAGCATTTT

size: -
J: TRBJ1-3
D: TRBD1
V: TRBV2
CDR3: CASSERQGAVSGNTIYF
DNA: TGTGCCAGCAGTGAGCGACAGGGGGCAGTGTCTGGAAACACCATATATTTT

size: -
J: TRBJ2-7
D: TRBD2
V: TRBV19
CDR3: CASSIRAGGPYEQYF
DNA: TGTGCCAGTAGTATCCGAGCGGGGGGGCCCTACGAGCAGTACTTC

size: -
J: TRBJ2-3
D: -
V: TRBV9
CDR3: CASSVDWTAPTDTQYF
DNA: TGTGCCAGCAGCGTAGATTGGACAGCACCCACAGATACGCAGTATTTT

size: -
J: TRBJ1-6
D: -
V: TRBV3-1/TRBV3-2
CDR3: CASSQGAGSSYNSPLHF
DNA: TGTGCCAGCAGCCAAGGAGCAGGAAGCTCCTATAATTCACCCCTCCACTTT

size: few
J: TRBJ1-6
D: -
V: TRBV3-1/TRBV3-2
CDR3: CASRETGRASPLHF
DNA: TGTGCCAGCAGAGAAACAGGGCGCGCTTCACCCCTCCACTTT

size: -
J: TRBJ2-1
D: TRBD2
V: TRBV4-3
CDR3: CASSQARGGGSYNEQFF
DNA: TGCGCCAGCAGCCAAGCCCGGGGCGGGGGGTCCTACAATGAGCAGTTCTTC

size: -
J: TRBJ2-2
D: TRBD2
V: TRBV28
CDR3: CASSILAGLGGELFF
DNA: TGTGCCAGCAGTATCCTAGCGGGGTTGGGCGGGGAGCTGTTTTTT

size: -
J: TRBJ2-7
D: -
V: TRBV5-1
CDR3: CASSLAGQGSYEQYF
DNA: TGCGCCAGCAGCTTGGCAGGCCAGGGGTCCTACGAGCAGTACTTC

size: few
J: TRBJ1-1
D: -
V: TRBV6-2/TRBV6-3
CDR3: CASSYHGTQNTEAFF
DNA: TGTGCCAGCAGTTACCACGGGACTCAGAACACTGAAGCTTTCTTT

size: -
J: TRBJ1-1
D: -
V: TRBV7-9
CDR3: CASSLIGGASEAFF
DNA: TGTGCCAGCAGCTTAATCGGGGGGGCCTCTGAAGCTTTCTTT

size: -
J: TRBJ2-3
D: TRBD2
V: TRBV7-7
CDR3: CASSRGTSDTDTQYF
DNA: TGTGCCAGCAGCCGAGGGACTAGCGACACAGATACGCAGTATTTT

size: -
J: TRBJ2-5
D: -
V: TRBV30
CDR3: CAWVTGGQETQYF
DNA: TGTGCCTGGGTTACAGGCGGTCAAGAGACCCAGTACTTC

size: -
J: TRBJ2-1
D: TRBD2
V: TRBV10-3
CDR3: CATLSGGDYNEQFF
DNA: TGTGCCACCTTAAGCGGGGGAGACTACAATGAGCAGTTCTTC

size: -
J: TRBJ2-3
D: -
V: TRBV28
CDR3: CASSFLGSSKDTQYF
DNA: TGTGCCAGCAGTTTCCTAGGGAGTAGCAAAGATACGCAGTATTTT

size: -
J: TRBJ1-1
D: -
V: TRBV15
CDR3: CATSPTGVNTEAFF
DNA: TGTGCCACCAGCCCGACAGGAGTGAACACTGAAGCTTTCTTT

size: once
J: TRBJ1-4
D: TRBD1
V: TRBV28
CDR3: CASSLPDRGLEKLFF
DNA: TGTGCCAGCAGTTTACCGGACAGGGGACTCGAAAAACTGTTTTTT

size: -
J: TRBJ1-3
D: -
V: TRBV3-1/TRBV3-2
CDR3: CASSPREVPGNTIYF
DNA: TGTGCCAGCAGCCCGAGAGAGGTTCCTGGAAACACCATATATTTT

size: -
J: TRBJ1-2
D: TRBD1
V: TRBV5-1
CDR3: CASSSSGGANYGYTF
DNA: TGCGCCAGCAGCTCCTCAGGGGGCGCTAACTATGGCTACACCTTC

size: -
J: TRBJ1-6
D: TRBD1
V: TRBV6-1
CDR3: CASSEGTGISPLHF
DNA: TGTGCCAGCAGTGAAGGGACAGGGATCTCACCCCTCCACTTT

size: -
J: TRBJ2-3
D: -
V: TRBV7-9
CDR3: CASSGGMNVGTDTQYF
DNA: TGTGCCAGCAGCGGAGGGATGAACGTTGGCACAGATACGCAGTATTTT

size: -
J: TRBJ1-4
D: TRBD1
V: TRBV5-1
CDR3: CASSLRQGTNEKLFF
DNA: TGCGCCAGCAGCTTGAGACAGGGAACTAATGAAAAACTGTTTTTT

size: -
J: TRBJ1-1
D: -
V: TRBV28
CDR3: CASSIPQARNTEAFF
DNA: TGTGCCAGCAGTATACCCCAAGCCCGGAACACTGAAGCTTTCTTT

size: -
J: TRBJ2-5
D: TRBD1
V: TRBV7-2
CDR3: CASRQGVGETQYF
DNA: TGTGCCAGCCGACAGGGTGTGGGAGAGACCCAGTACTTC

size: -
J: TRBJ2-1
D: TRBD2
V: TRBV20-1
CDR3: CSASTSSGGPSSYNEQFF
DNA: TGCAGTGCTAGTACGTCTAGCGGGGGGCCGAGCTCCTACAATGAGCAGTTCTTC

size: -
J: TRBJ1-4
D: TRBD1
V: TRBV29-1
CDR3: CSGKTGTNEKLFF
DNA: TGCAGCGGTAAGACAGGGACTAATGAAAAACTGTTTTTT

size: -
J: TRBJ1-2
D: TRBD1
V: TRBV28
CDR3: CASSSTGGRLIGYTF
DNA: TGTGCCAGCAGTTCGACAGGGGGCCGTTTAATTGGCTACACCTTC

size: -
J: TRBJ2-4
D: -
V: TRBV9
CDR3: CASSVASGAWDIQYF
DNA: TGTGCCAGCAGCGTAGCAAGTGGGGCTTGGGACATTCAGTACTTC

size: -
J: TRBJ2-5
D: -
V: TRBV5-1
CDR3: CASSLAAGIGETQYF
DNA: TGCGCCAGCAGCTTGGCGGCCGGGATCGGAGAGACCCAGTACTTC

size: -
J: TRBJ2-3
D: TRBD1
V: TRBV10-1
CDR3: CASSQQGTDTQYF
DNA: TGCGCCAGCAGCCAACAGGGGACAGATACGCAGTATTTT

size: -
J: TRBJ2-5
D: -
V: TRBV5-1
CDR3: CASRGRGAGQETQYF
DNA: TGCGCCAGCAGGGGAAGGGGCGCAGGCCAAGAGACCCAGTACTTC

size: few
J: TRBJ2-5
D: TRBD1
V: TRBV6-1
CDR3: CASSEDRGWETQYF
DNA: TGTGCCAGCAGTGAAGACAGGGGGTGGGAGACCCAGTACTTC

size: -
J: TRBJ1-1
D: TRBD1
V: TRBV3-1/TRBV3-2
CDR3: CASSSGTGGFNTEAFF
DNA: TGTGCCAGCAGCTCCGGGACAGGGGGTTTCAACACTGAAGCTTTCTTT

size: -
J: TRBJ1-1
D: -
V: TRBV5-1
CDR3: CASSASGSPGTEAFF
DNA: TGCGCCAGCAGCGCATCGGGTTCTCCGGGGACTGAAGCTTTCTTT

size: -
J: TRBJ1-4
D: -
V: TRBV28
CDR3: CASNLGADNEKLFF
DNA: TGTGCCAGCAACCTAGGGGCAGATAATGAAAAACTGTTTTTT